This TCR beta chain originates from a study of technical replicates of blood from a handful of donors (dated by TCRdb to about 2017). The CDR3 holds 15 amino acids from the cysteine to the phenylalanine. Only the CDR3 DNA is retained, 45 bases long and in frame from the first base. CDR1 SGHAT and CDR2 FQNNGV were looked up in the germline V gene. V and J are truncated by 1 base and 0 bases respectively, leaving an intervening sequence of 10 bases. Concerning this clone itself: Its antigen has not been determined. No clone much larger than this one lies a single base away; base qualities are absent.

Libraries were prepared through the immunoSEQ multiplex PCR assay. TCRdb carries this immuneACCESS record with in-frame sequences only. Its versions omit some clonotypes, under half of them owing to an unresolved V gene in the studies checked, with the rest unexplained. A total of tens of thousands of clones appear in this sample, 95% to 96% of them only once. The ten largest clones capture roughly 0.24% of the sample. Material: T cells isolated from PBMCs. The TCR sequence derives from a human donor in good health. The V and J genes are TRBV11-2 and TRBJ2-7; possibly the D gene is TRBD2, per 6 matching bases. Read as DNA, the sequence is TGTGCCAGCAGCTTAGCTGCGGGGTTCTCCTACGAGCAGTACTTC. Its coded protein is CASSLAAGFSYEQYF.